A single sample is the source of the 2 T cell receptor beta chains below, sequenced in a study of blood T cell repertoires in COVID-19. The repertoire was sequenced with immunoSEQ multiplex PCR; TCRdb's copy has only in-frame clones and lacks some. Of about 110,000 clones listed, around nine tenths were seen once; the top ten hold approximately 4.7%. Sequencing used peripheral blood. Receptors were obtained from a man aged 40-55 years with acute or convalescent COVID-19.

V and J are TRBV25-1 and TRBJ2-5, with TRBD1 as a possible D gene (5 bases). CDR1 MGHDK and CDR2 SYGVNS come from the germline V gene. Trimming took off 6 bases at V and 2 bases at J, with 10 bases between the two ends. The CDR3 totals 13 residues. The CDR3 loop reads CASRLSGQETQYF. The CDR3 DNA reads TGTGCCAGCAGACTCTCAGGGCAAGAGACCCAGTACTTC.

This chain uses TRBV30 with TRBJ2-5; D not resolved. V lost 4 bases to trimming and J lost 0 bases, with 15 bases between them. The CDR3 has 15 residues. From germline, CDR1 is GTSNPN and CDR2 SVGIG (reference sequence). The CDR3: CAWTLNGGYQETQYF. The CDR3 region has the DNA TGTGCCTGGACCCTAAACGGCGGTTACCAAGAGACCCAGTACTTC.